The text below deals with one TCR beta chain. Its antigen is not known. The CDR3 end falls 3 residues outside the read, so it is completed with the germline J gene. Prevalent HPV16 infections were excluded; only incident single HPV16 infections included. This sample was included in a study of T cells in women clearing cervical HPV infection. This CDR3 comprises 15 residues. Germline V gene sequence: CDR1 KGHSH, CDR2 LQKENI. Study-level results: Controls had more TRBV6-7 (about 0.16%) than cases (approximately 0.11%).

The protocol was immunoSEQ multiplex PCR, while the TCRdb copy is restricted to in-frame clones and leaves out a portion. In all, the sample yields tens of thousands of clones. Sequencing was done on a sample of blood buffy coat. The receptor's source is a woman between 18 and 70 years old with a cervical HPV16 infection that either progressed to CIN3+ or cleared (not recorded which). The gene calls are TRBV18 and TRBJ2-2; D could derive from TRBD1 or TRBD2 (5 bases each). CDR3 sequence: CASSPRGATNEKLFF. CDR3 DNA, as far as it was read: TGTGCCAGCTCACCAAGGGGAGCAACTAATGAAAAG.